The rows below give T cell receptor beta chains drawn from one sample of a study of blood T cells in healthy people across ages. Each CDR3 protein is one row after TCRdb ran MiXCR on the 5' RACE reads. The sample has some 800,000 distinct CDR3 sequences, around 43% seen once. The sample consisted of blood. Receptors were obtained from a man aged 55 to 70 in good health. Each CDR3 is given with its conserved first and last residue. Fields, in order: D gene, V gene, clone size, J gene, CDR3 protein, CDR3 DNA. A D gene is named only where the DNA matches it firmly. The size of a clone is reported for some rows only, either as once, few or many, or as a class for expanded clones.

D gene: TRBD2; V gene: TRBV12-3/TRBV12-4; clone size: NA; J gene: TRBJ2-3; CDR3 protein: CASPPGLAGSTDTQYF; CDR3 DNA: TGTGCCAGCCCCCCTGGACTAGCGGGGAGCACAGATACGCAGTATTTT
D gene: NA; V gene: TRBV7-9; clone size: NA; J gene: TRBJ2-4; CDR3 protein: CASSSLIQGFGEQYF; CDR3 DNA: TGTGCCAGCAGCTCATTAATACAGGGTTTTGGAGAGCAGTACTTC
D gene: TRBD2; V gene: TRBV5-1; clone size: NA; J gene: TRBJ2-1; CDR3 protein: CASSLNLAGAGGEQFF; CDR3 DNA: TGCGCCAGCAGCTTAAACCTAGCGGGGGCTGGTGGTGAGCAGTTCTTC
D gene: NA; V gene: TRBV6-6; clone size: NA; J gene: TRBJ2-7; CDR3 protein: CASRLTVGEQYF; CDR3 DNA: TGTGCCAGCAGACTCACAGTGGGCGAGCAGTACTTC
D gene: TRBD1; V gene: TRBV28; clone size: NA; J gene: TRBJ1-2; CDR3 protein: CASSKGTGRANYGYTF; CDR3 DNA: TGTGCCAGCAGCAAGGGGACAGGGAGAGCTAACTATGGCTACACCTTC
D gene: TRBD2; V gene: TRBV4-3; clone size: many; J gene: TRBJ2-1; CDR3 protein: CASSQDKLAGYNEQFF; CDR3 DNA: TGCGCCAGCAGCCAAGATAAGCTAGCGGGGTACAATGAGCAGTTCTTC
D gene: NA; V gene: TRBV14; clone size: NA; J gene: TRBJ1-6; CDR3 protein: CASSQERQTPLHF; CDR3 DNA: TGTGCCAGCAGCCAAGAAAGGCAGACACCCCTCCACTTT
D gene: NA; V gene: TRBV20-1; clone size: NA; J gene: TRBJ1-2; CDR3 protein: CSASVVGTHGYTF; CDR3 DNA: TGCAGTGCTAGCGTCGTAGGGACCCATGGCTACACCTTC
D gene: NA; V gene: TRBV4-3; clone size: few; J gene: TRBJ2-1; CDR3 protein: CASSQHPLRGTEQFF; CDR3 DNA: TGCGCCAGCAGCCAACACCCCTTGAGGGGTACTGAGCAGTTCTTC
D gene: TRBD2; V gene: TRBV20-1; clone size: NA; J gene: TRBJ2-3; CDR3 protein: CSARDPSGGFTDTQYF; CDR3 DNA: TGCAGTGCTAGAGATCCTAGCGGGGGTTTCACAGATACGCAGTATTTT
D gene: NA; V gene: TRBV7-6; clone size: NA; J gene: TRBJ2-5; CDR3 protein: CASRYRAWGETQYF; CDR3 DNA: TGTGCCAGCAGGTACAGGGCTTGGGGAGAGACCCAGTACTTC
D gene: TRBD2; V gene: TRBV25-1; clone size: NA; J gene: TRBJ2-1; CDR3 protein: CASSDGTGTSGIYNEQFF; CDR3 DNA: TGTGCCAGCAGTGATGGCACCGGGACTAGCGGGATCTACAATGAGCAGTTCTTC
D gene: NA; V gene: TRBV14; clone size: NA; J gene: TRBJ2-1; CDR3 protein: CASSRLDVNEQFF; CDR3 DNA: TGTGCCAGCAGCAGATTGGACGTCAATGAGCAGTTCTTC
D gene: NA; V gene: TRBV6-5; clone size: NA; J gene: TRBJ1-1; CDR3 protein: CASSYGYRVNTEAFF; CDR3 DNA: TGTGCCAGCAGTTATGGGTACAGGGTGAACACTGAAGCTTTCTTT
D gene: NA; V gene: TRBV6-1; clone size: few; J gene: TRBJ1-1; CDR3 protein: CASTSHLEAFF; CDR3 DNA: TGTGCCAGCACCTCACACCTTGAAGCTTTCTTT
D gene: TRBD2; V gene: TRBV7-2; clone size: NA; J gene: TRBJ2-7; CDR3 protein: CASSPSGEINEQYF; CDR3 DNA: TGTGCCAGCAGCCCCAGCGGGGAAATCAATGAGCAGTACTTC
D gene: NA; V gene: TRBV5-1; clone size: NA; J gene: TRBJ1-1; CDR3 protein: CASSLVGGMGTEAFF; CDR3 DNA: TGCGCCAGCAGCTTGGTGGGGGGGATGGGAACTGAAGCTTTCTTT
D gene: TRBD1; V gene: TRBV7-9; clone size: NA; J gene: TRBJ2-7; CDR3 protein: CASRPTGGHEQYF; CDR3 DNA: TGTGCCAGCAGACCGACAGGGGGTCACGAGCAGTACTTC
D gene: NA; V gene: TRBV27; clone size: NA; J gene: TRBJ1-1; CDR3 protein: CAGSLMYGGANTEAFF; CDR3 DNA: TGTGCCGGCAGTTTAATGTATGGGGGCGCGAACACTGAAGCTTTCTTT
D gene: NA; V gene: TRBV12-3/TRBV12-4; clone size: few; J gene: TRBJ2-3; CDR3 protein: CASSFGLPPQYF; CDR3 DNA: TGTGCCAGCAGTTTCGGGCTGCCCCCACAGTATTTT